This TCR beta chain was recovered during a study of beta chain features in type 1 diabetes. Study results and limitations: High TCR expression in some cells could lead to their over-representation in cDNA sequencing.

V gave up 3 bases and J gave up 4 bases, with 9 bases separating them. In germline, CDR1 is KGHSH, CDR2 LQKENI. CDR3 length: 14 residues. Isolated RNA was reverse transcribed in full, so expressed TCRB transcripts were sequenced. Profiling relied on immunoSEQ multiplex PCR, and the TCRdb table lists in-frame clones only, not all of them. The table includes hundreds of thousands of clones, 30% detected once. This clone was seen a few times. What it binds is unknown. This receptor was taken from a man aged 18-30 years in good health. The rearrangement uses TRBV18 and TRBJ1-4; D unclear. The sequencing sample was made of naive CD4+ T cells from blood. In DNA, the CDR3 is TGTGCCAGCTCACCGATTCTGGGTAATGAAAAACTGTTTTTT. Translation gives CASSPILGNEKLFF.